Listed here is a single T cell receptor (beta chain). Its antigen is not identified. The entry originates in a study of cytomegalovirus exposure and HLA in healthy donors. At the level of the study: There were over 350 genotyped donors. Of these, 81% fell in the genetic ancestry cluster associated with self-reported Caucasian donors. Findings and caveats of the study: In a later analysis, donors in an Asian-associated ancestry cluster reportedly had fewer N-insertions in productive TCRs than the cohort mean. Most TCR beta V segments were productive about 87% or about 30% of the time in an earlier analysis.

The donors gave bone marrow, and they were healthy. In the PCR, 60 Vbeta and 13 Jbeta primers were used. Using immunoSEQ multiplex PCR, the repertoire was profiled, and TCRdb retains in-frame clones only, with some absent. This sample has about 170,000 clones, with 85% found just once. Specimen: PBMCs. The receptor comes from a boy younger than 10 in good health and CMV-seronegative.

The CDR3 DNA is TGTGCCAGCAGTGGGGCTAGCGGGGCCGGCAATGAGCAGTTCTTC. Its translation is CASSGASGAGNEQFF. The chain combines TRBV28 with TRBJ2-1; 9 bases map to TRBD2. This CDR3 spans 15 amino acids. In germline, CDR1 is MDHEN, CDR2 SYDVKM. V was clipped by 5 bases and J by 6 bases; unmatched bases: 8.